The 24 T cell receptor beta chains given below trace back to one sample, sequenced in a study of PD-L1 blockade in urothelial cancer. As for time point: peripheral blood 6 weeks after treatment start. Only in-frame clones appear in the TCRdb table, and some are missing; sequencing was by immunoSEQ multiplex PCR. The sample has 100,000 to 150,000 clones; about 82% are singletons. Sequenced material: PBMCs, taken around atezolizumab (anti-PD-L1) treatment. These TCRs come from a man aged 50-59 years with urothelial cancer.

The chain carries TRBV7-2 and TRBJ2-1; D may be TRBD2 (6 bases). This CDR3 has 15 residues. V dropped 1 base and J dropped 6 bases, with 13 bases sitting between them. Germline assignment: CDR1 SGHTA and CDR2 FQGNSA. CDR3 nucleotides: TGTGCCAGCAGCTTAGTAGCGGCGGCGGCCAATGAGCAGTTCTTC. Protein: CASSLVAAAANEQFF.

This clone was recorded once. This chain joins TRBV9 and TRBJ2-7, with a possible D match to TRBD2 (5 bases). Germline CDR1 reads SGDLS; CDR2 reads YYNGEE. The CDR3 totals 16 residues. Trimming removed 0 bases at V and 0 bases at J, with 13 bases between. CDR3 loop: CASSVGGSASSYEQYF. CDR3 DNA sequence: TGTGCCAGCAGCGTAGGTGGTAGCGCAAGCTCCTACGAGCAGTACTTC.

The gene calls are TRBV27 and TRBJ2-3; possible D gene TRBD2, 6 bases. CDR3 length equals 15 residues. Germline-derived CDR1 and CDR2 are MNHEY and SMNVEV (reference sequence). Trimming stripped 6 bases from V and 2 bases from J, with 15 bases between. Here the CDR3 DNA reads TGTGCCAGCAGGCTCACCGGGAGCTACACAGATACGCAGTATTTT. The encoded protein is CASRLTGSYTDTQYF.

V and J are TRBV19 and TRBJ2-1, with D maybe TRBD2 (5 bases). The CDR3 loop spans 14 amino acids. The V and J ends lost 5 bases and 1 base respectively, with 9 bases between them. CDR1 is LNHDA and CDR2 is SQIVND in the germline V gene (reference sequence). CDR3 residues: CASSFGESYNEQFF. In DNA, the CDR3 is TGTGCCAGTAGTTTCGGGGAATCCTACAATGAGCAGTTCTTC.

The V gene is TRBV29-1, the J gene TRBJ2-3; 8 nucleotides align to TRBD1. V shed 7 bases and J 0 bases; nucleotides not matched to a gene: 6. The germline gives CDR1 SQVTM, CDR2 ANQGSEA. This CDR3 is built from 14 residues. The CDR3 nucleotides are TGCAGCGGGGAGACAGGGGAAAGCACAGATACGCAGTATTTT. Amino acids: CSGETGESTDTQYF.

The chain carries TRBV6-1 and TRBJ1-3; TRBD1 is a possible D gene (6 bases). The CDR3 sequence is 14 residues long. CDR1 MNHNS and CDR2 SASEGT come from the germline V gene. Between the trimmed V and J ends, which lost 6 bases and 1 base, there was a span of 10 bases. CDR3 bases: TGTGCCAGCAGAACCAGGGGTTCTGGAAACACCATATATTTT. Protein sequence: CASRTRGSGNTIYF.

The table lists this clone with a few counts. The V gene is TRBV28, the J gene TRBJ1-1; D call uncertain. Germline CDR1 and CDR2: MDHEN and SYDVKM. Trimming took 6 bases from V and 7 from J, leaving 12 bases between them. CDR3 length: 12 amino acids. CDR3 protein: CASRSGVLEAFF. CDR3 nucleotides: TGTGCCAGCAGATCCGGGGTTCTTGAAGCTTTCTTT.

The chain links TRBV6-5 to TRBJ1-6; TRBD1 is a possible D gene (5 bases). Germline CDR1 MNHEY, CDR2 SVGAGI. The V end lost 6 bases, the J end lost 5 bases, and 14 bases lay between the germline ends. The CDR3 sequence is 15 residues long. For the CDR3, the DNA is TGTGCCAGCAGACGCATGGACACAGATAATTCACCCCTCCACTTT. Translation gives CASRRMDTDNSPLHF.

The J gene is TRBJ2-7, the V gene TRBV27, with D tentatively TRBD1 (5 bases). CDR3 length: 14 residues. CDR1 is MNHEY, CDR2 SMNVEV, per germline (reference sequence). V dropped 2 bases and J dropped 2 bases, with 10 bases sitting between them. CDR3 bases: TGTGCCAGCAGTTTAGGGGCAGGTCCCTACGAGCAGTACTTC. As protein: CASSLGAGPYEQYF.

Regarding this clone: This specimen includes other DNA sequences encoding the same CDR3. This chain connects TRBV11-2 to TRBJ2-5; D uncertain. There are 12 residues in the CDR3. With 1 base removed from V and 4 bases from J, the gap between germline ends came to 4 bases. Germline CDR1 and CDR2: SGHAT and FQNNGV. Here the CDR3 DNA reads TGTGCCAGCAGCTTAGCGGGAGAGACCCAGTACTTC. Its translation: CASSLAGETQYF.

V gene TRBV11-2 combines with J gene TRBJ2-6, with TRBD2 matching over 7 bases. J lost 1 base, V lost 2 bases, and 8 bases had no gene match. This CDR3 has 18 residues. Germline CDR1 and CDR2: SGHAT and FQNNGV. This CDR3 is CASSLQGGSASGANVLTF. In nucleotides, the CDR3 is TGTGCCAGCAGCTTACAAGGCGGGAGTGCTTCTGGGGCCAACGTCCTGACTTTC.

This chain connects TRBV15 to TRBJ1-5, with D possibly matching TRBD1 (6 bases). Trimming left V 6 bases short and J 3 bases short, with 18 bases between. Germline CDR1 and CDR2: LNHNV and YYDKDF (reference sequence). The CDR3 consists of 16 residues. CDR3 loop: CATRSGGADFNQPQHF. The CDR3 bases are TGTGCCACCAGGAGTGGGGGGGCCGACTTCAATCAGCCCCAGCATTTT.

This clone was recorded a few times. The rearrangement joins TRBV15 to TRBJ1-5, with D possibly matching TRBD1 (5 bases). The CDR3 totals 15 residues. V was shortened by 0 bases and J by 7 bases, with 13 bases between the two germline ends. Looked up from germline, CDR1 is LNHNV and CDR2 is YYDKDF (reference sequence). The CDR3 nucleotides are TGTGCCACCAGCAGAGACCCCGGGGCGGGACAGCCCCAGCATTTT. Residues: CATSRDPGAGQPQHF. The complete variable domain, with remaining parts taken from reference TRBV15 and TRBJ1-5, reads DAMVIQNPRYQVTQFGKPVTLSCSQTLNHNVMYWYQQKSSQAPKLLFHYYDKDFNNEADTPDNFQSRRPNTSFCFLDIRSPGLGDTAMYLCATSRDPGAGQPQHFGDGTRLSIL.

This chain uses TRBV10-2 with TRBJ1-3; unclear D gene. V was shortened by 6 bases and J by 2 bases, with 17 bases between the two germline ends. The CDR3 has 16 amino acids. Germline V gene sequence: CDR1 WSHSY, CDR2 SAAADI. DNA of the CDR3: TGCGCCAGCAGGAGGTCCCTCGAGAATGCTGGAAACACCATATATTTT. This translates into CASRRSLENAGNTIYF.

The chain links TRBV28 to TRBJ2-2; TRBD1 matches 7 bases. The CDR3 sequence is 16 residues long. Per the germline V gene, CDR1 is MDHEN and CDR2 is SYDVKM. With 6 bases clipped from V and 5 bases from J, the junction kept 12 bases outside the gene matches. CDR3 DNA sequence: TGTGCCAGCAGCTTGGGACAGCGACAGCAAACCGGGGAGCTGTTTTTT. Translation: CASSLGQRQQTGELFF.

This chain uses TRBV18 with TRBJ1-2, with D uncertain. V lost 3 bases and J 0 bases, leaving 14 bases between the germline ends. The germline V gene has CDR1 KGHSH and CDR2 LQKENI. The CDR3 runs to 16 residues. The CDR3 spells CASSPMAEASNYGYTF. Written as DNA, the CDR3 is TGTGCCAGCTCACCTATGGCCGAGGCGTCTAACTATGGCTACACCTTC.

The gene calls are TRBV30 and TRBJ1-1; D remains ambiguous. Germline V gene lookup returns CDR1 GTSNPN and CDR2 SVGIG (reference sequence). CDR3 length: 11 residues. Trimming stripped 5 bases from V and 3 bases from J, with 7 bases between. The CDR3 sequence: CAWARDTEAFF. CDR3 DNA: TGTGCCTGGGCGAGGGACACTGAAGCTTTCTTT.

The chain has TRBV5-4 and TRBJ2-3, with 10 bases matching TRBD1. After removal of 3 bases from V and 3 bases from J, the junction contained 7 bases not matched to a gene. The V gene's germline CDR1 is SGHNT and CDR2 YYREEE (reference sequence). The CDR3 is 16 residues long. In DNA, the CDR3 is TGTGCCAGCAGCTGGGGGACAGGGGTGGGAACAGATACGCAGTATTTT. Its translation: CASSWGTGVGTDTQYF.

The rearrangement joins TRBV5-1 to TRBJ2-2; tentatively, D is TRBD2 (6 bases). With 4 bases removed from V and 0 bases from J, the gap between germline ends came to 22 bases. CDR1 and CDR2 (germline): SGHRS, YFSETQ. This CDR3 region has 19 residues. The CDR3 is CASSPRRLRLDTNTGELFF. The CDR3 DNA reads as TGCGCCAGCAGCCCCCGGAGACTGAGACTAGATACGAACACCGGGGAGCTGTTTTTT.

The CDR3 protein is CASRPSRSSYNEQFF. CDR3 nucleotide sequence: TGTGCCAGCAGACCTAGCAGAAGCTCCTACAATGAGCAGTTCTTC. The chain employs TRBV5-6 and TRBJ2-1; D might be TRBD2 (5 bases). The length of the CDR3 is 15 residues. Germline V lookup: CDR1 SGHDT, CDR2 YYEEEE. With 5 bases removed from V and 0 bases from J, the gap between germline ends came to 12 bases. The complete variable domain, with remaining parts taken from reference TRBV5-6 and TRBJ2-1, reads DAGVTQSPTHLIKTRGQQVTLRCSPKSGHDTVSWYQQALGQGPQFIFQYYEEEERQRGNFPDRFSGHQFPNYSSELNVNALLLGDSALYLCASRPSRSSYNEQFFGPGTRLTVL.

This chain connects TRBV5-1 to TRBJ2-5; possibly TRBD2 for D (6 bases). V shed 3 bases and J shed 5 bases, with 14 bases lying between them. This CDR3 comprises 14 residues. From germline, CDR1 is SGHRS and CDR2 YFSETQ. CDR3 bases: TGCGCCAGCAGCTCTGGGACTGAAAGGGAGACCCAGTACTTC. Translated, it gives CASSSGTERETQYF.

The chain is built from TRBV19 and TRBJ2-3, with D possibly matching TRBD2 (6 bases). Germline CDR1 LNHDA, CDR2 SQIVND (reference sequence). V lost 3 bases to trimming and J lost 3 bases, with 13 bases between them. The CDR3 consists of 15 residues. CDR3 residues: CASSISGVVTDTQYF. CDR3 sequence (DNA): TGTGCCAGTAGTATCTCGGGAGTGGTTACAGATACGCAGTATTTT.

This clone showed up just once. J is TRBJ2-7 and V is TRBV5-1; D is unclear. Germline-derived CDR1 and CDR2 are SGHRS and YFSETQ. The ends were cut back, 1 base at V and 6 bases at J, with 5 bases in the middle. CDR3 length equals 11 residues. The CDR3 DNA reads as TGCGCCAGCAGCTTGTCAGGCGAGCAGTACTTC. Encoded protein: CASSLSGEQYF.

The J gene is TRBJ1-4, the V gene TRBV6-6, with D perhaps TRBD1 (5 bases). Trimming shortened V by 3 bases and J by 7 bases, and 12 bases separated the two germline ends. The CDR3 is made up of 14 amino acids. Looked up from germline, CDR1 is MNHNY and CDR2 is SVGAGI (reference sequence). The CDR3: CASSYRGEGEKLFF. The CDR3, as DNA: TGTGCCAGCAGTTATCGGGGGGAGGGTGAAAAACTGTTTTTT.